The rows below give T cell receptor beta chains drawn from one sample of a study of cytomegalovirus exposure and HLA in healthy donors. Some clones are missing from TCRdb's copy, which holds only in-frame ones; the method was immunoSEQ multiplex PCR. The sample includes 200,000 to 250,000 clones, around 89% of them seen just once. The source material was PBMCs. These receptors all stem from a woman aged 18-29 years in good health and CMV-seronegative. Both conserved end residues are part of each CDR3. A D gene is named only where the DNA matches it firmly. Clone size, where shown, is once, few, many, or a class for clones that have expanded.

j_call: TRBJ1-3; v_call: TRBV9; d_call: .; clone_size: .; cdr3_nt: TGTGCCAGCAGCGTAGGGAGTCCCGGAAACACCATATATTTT; cdr3_aa: CASSVGSPGNTIYF
j_call: TRBJ2-3; v_call: TRBV5-1; d_call: .; clone_size: .; cdr3_nt: TGCGCCAGCAGCGGGGCTACCTCTGGCACAGATACGCAGTATTTT; cdr3_aa: CASSGATSGTDTQYF
j_call: TRBJ2-7; v_call: TRBV5-1; d_call: TRBD2; clone_size: .; cdr3_nt: TGCGCCAGCAGCTTTGACTCTAGCGGGGTATACGAGCGGTACTTC; cdr3_aa: CASSFDSSGVYERYF
j_call: TRBJ1-2; v_call: TRBV9; d_call: .; clone_size: .; cdr3_nt: TGTGCCAGCAGCGGCCGCCAGGGGTTGAGGGGCTACACCTTC; cdr3_aa: CASSGRQGLRGYTF
j_call: TRBJ1-1; v_call: TRBV10-1; d_call: .; clone_size: once; cdr3_nt: TGCGCCAGCAGTGATCCGGGACTGGGCACTGAAGCTTTCTTT; cdr3_aa: CASSDPGLGTEAFF
j_call: TRBJ1-1; v_call: TRBV5-1; d_call: TRBD1; clone_size: .; cdr3_nt: TGCGCCAGCAGCTTAGGGGGCAGGACTGAAGCTTTCTTT; cdr3_aa: CASSLGGRTEAFF
j_call: TRBJ1-1; v_call: TRBV19; d_call: TRBD1; clone_size: .; cdr3_nt: TGTGCCAGTAGGCAACCAGGGGGCGCCGGGGCTGAAGCTTTCTTT; cdr3_aa: CASRQPGGAGAEAFF
j_call: TRBJ2-5; v_call: TRBV29-1; d_call: TRBD2; clone_size: .; cdr3_nt: TGCAGCGTTGAAGACCCCCAGCGGGAGGAGGGGACCCAGTACTTC; cdr3_aa: CSVEDPQREEGTQYF
j_call: TRBJ1-1; v_call: TRBV19; d_call: TRBD1; clone_size: .; cdr3_nt: TGTGCCAGTGCCGATACAGGGGAAGGGGTAAGAGCTTTCTTT; cdr3_aa: CASADTGEGVRAFF
j_call: TRBJ2-2; v_call: TRBV5-5; d_call: TRBD1; clone_size: .; cdr3_nt: TGTGCCAGCAGCACCGGATCTTGGACAGGAAGGGATAACACCGGGGAGCTGTTTTTT; cdr3_aa: CASSTGSWTGRDNTGELFF
j_call: TRBJ2-3; v_call: TRBV2; d_call: TRBD1; clone_size: .; cdr3_nt: TGTGCCAGCAGTACCAGGGGGCTGACAGATACGCAGTATTTT; cdr3_aa: CASSTRGLTDTQYF
j_call: TRBJ2-3; v_call: TRBV7-2; d_call: TRBD1; clone_size: .; cdr3_nt: TGTGCCAGCACCTTACAGGGGGCGACAGGAGATACGCAGTATTTT; cdr3_aa: CASTLQGATGDTQYF
j_call: TRBJ2-3; v_call: TRBV11-2; d_call: TRBD1; clone_size: .; cdr3_nt: TGTGCCAGCGTTGGACAGGCCAGCACCACTGATACGCAGTATTTT; cdr3_aa: CASVGQASTTDTQYF
j_call: TRBJ1-2; v_call: TRBV4-3; d_call: .; clone_size: .; cdr3_nt: TGCGCCAGCAGCCAAGAGGCACAAAATACCTATGGCTACACCTTC; cdr3_aa: CASSQEAQNTYGYTF
j_call: TRBJ2-3; v_call: TRBV4-1; d_call: TRBD2; clone_size: .; cdr3_nt: TGCGCCAGCAGCTTAGGGCGGGGGGGAGCAGATACGCAGTATTTT; cdr3_aa: CASSLGRGGADTQYF
j_call: TRBJ2-3; v_call: TRBV29-1; d_call: .; clone_size: .; cdr3_nt: TGCAGCGTTGAAGGCGGGGGCGTCAGCACAGATACGCAGTATTTT; cdr3_aa: CSVEGGGVSTDTQYF
j_call: TRBJ2-7; v_call: TRBV28; d_call: TRBD1; clone_size: .; cdr3_nt: TGTGCCAGCAGATCCCCCGGGACAGGGGGCTACGAGCAGTACTTC; cdr3_aa: CASRSPGTGGYEQYF
j_call: TRBJ2-7; v_call: TRBV7-2; d_call: .; clone_size: .; cdr3_nt: TGTGCCAGCAGCTCCCGCAGTTACGAGCAGTACTTC; cdr3_aa: CASSSRSYEQYF
j_call: TRBJ1-2; v_call: TRBV6-1; d_call: TRBD1; clone_size: once; cdr3_nt: TGTGCCAGCACCGTGGACAGGGGATATACCTATGGCTACACCTTC; cdr3_aa: CASTVDRGYTYGYTF
j_call: TRBJ1-1; v_call: TRBV29-1; d_call: TRBD1; clone_size: .; cdr3_nt: TGCAGCGTGGGACAGGGTAACACTGAAGCTTTCTTT; cdr3_aa: CSVGQGNTEAFF
j_call: TRBJ2-7; v_call: TRBV5-4; d_call: TRBD1; clone_size: .; cdr3_nt: TGTGCCAGCAGAATGACGGGACAGGGGGCTCAGGGGGTCGAGCAGTACTTC; cdr3_aa: CASRMTGQGAQGVEQYF
j_call: TRBJ1-2; v_call: TRBV6-1; d_call: .; clone_size: once; cdr3_nt: TGTGCCAGCAGTGAAGCCCCAGGAAATGGCTACACCTTC; cdr3_aa: CASSEAPGNGYTF
j_call: TRBJ2-7; v_call: TRBV2; d_call: .; clone_size: .; cdr3_nt: TGTGCCAGCCACAGGGCTAGCGGAGACTACGAGCAGTACTTC; cdr3_aa: CASHRASGDYEQYF
j_call: TRBJ1-5; v_call: TRBV2; d_call: .; clone_size: .; cdr3_nt: TGTGCCAGCAGTGTGGCGGGGGGCCAGCATTTT; cdr3_aa: CASSVAGGQHF
j_call: TRBJ2-7; v_call: TRBV2; d_call: .; clone_size: .; cdr3_nt: TGTGCCAGCAACCTTCGGGACTCCTACTACGAGCAGTACTTC; cdr3_aa: CASNLRDSYYEQYF
j_call: TRBJ2-7; v_call: TRBV7-8; d_call: TRBD1; clone_size: .; cdr3_nt: TGTGCCAGCAGCCATGGGGACAGCATCTACGAGCAGTACTTC; cdr3_aa: CASSHGDSIYEQYF
j_call: TRBJ2-2; v_call: TRBV9; d_call: TRBD2; clone_size: .; cdr3_nt: TGTGCCAGCCTAGCGGCGAACACCGGGGAGCTGTTTTTT; cdr3_aa: CASLAANTGELFF
j_call: TRBJ1-5; v_call: TRBV6-5; d_call: .; clone_size: .; cdr3_nt: TGTGCCAGCAGTAGGAGTAATCAGCCCCAGCATTTT; cdr3_aa: CASSRSNQPQHF
j_call: TRBJ2-7; v_call: TRBV19; d_call: .; clone_size: .; cdr3_nt: TGTGCCAGTAGTCAGTGGCACGGCGGAGACTACGAGCAGTACTTC; cdr3_aa: CASSQWHGGDYEQYF
j_call: TRBJ1-1; v_call: TRBV6-1; d_call: .; clone_size: once; cdr3_nt: TGTGCCAGCAGTCTGTTTCGGGTTTCTAAACTTGAAGCTTTCTTT; cdr3_aa: CASSLFRVSKLEAFF
j_call: TRBJ2-2; v_call: TRBV6-1; d_call: TRBD2; clone_size: .; cdr3_nt: TGTGCCAGCAGTGAACTAGCGGGAGACTTCGCCGGGGAGCTGTTTTTT; cdr3_aa: CASSELAGDFAGELFF
j_call: TRBJ2-7; v_call: TRBV29-1; d_call: .; clone_size: .; cdr3_nt: TGCAGCGTTGAAGAGCTGGGGCCCCGCTACGAGCAGTACTTC; cdr3_aa: CSVEELGPRYEQYF
j_call: TRBJ2-7; v_call: TRBV2; d_call: TRBD1; clone_size: .; cdr3_nt: TGTGCCAGCAGCTCCGGGACAGACCACGAGCAGTACTTC; cdr3_aa: CASSSGTDHEQYF
j_call: TRBJ1-2; v_call: TRBV6-6; d_call: .; clone_size: .; cdr3_nt: TGTGCCAGCAGTCCCCCGGAGGGGGGGCCCGGCTACACCTTC; cdr3_aa: CASSPPEGGPGYTF
j_call: TRBJ1-6; v_call: TRBV5-1; d_call: .; clone_size: .; cdr3_nt: TGCGCCAGCAGCCCAGAGGGGGAATCACCCCTCCACTTT; cdr3_aa: CASSPEGESPLHF
j_call: TRBJ2-1; v_call: TRBV11-2; d_call: TRBD2; clone_size: .; cdr3_nt: TGTGCCAGCAGCTTAGGGGGTATAGCGGGGATCGGGAAGAATGAGCAGTTCTTC; cdr3_aa: CASSLGGIAGIGKNEQFF
j_call: TRBJ1-1; v_call: TRBV21-1; d_call: .; clone_size: few; cdr3_nt: TGTGCCAGCAGCAATATGTTAGTGAACACTGAAGCTTTCTTT; cdr3_aa: CASSNMLVNTEAFF
j_call: TRBJ1-1; v_call: TRBV29-1; d_call: .; clone_size: .; cdr3_nt: TGCAGCGTTGTGCTAGTTCCCATGAACACTGAAGCTTTCTTT; cdr3_aa: CSVVLVPMNTEAFF
j_call: TRBJ1-1; v_call: TRBV7-2; d_call: TRBD1; clone_size: .; cdr3_nt: TGTGCCAGCAGCTTTGACAGGGTGAACACTGAAGCTTTCTTT; cdr3_aa: CASSFDRVNTEAFF
j_call: TRBJ2-7; v_call: TRBV6-1; d_call: TRBD1; clone_size: .; cdr3_nt: TGTGCCAGCAGCGATGGACAGGGAATGAACGAGCAGTACTTC; cdr3_aa: CASSDGQGMNEQYF
j_call: TRBJ2-1; v_call: TRBV5-4; d_call: TRBD2; clone_size: .; cdr3_nt: TGTGCCAGCAGCTTGCCGGGACTAGCGGGCAATGAGCAGTTCTTC; cdr3_aa: CASSLPGLAGNEQFF
j_call: TRBJ2-7; v_call: TRBV27; d_call: TRBD1; clone_size: .; cdr3_nt: TGTGCCAGCAGTTTAAAGGACAGGCCCTCCTACGAGCAGTACTTC; cdr3_aa: CASSLKDRPSYEQYF
j_call: TRBJ1-2; v_call: TRBV6-1; d_call: TRBD1; clone_size: .; cdr3_nt: TGTGCCAGCGGGACAGGGACTACCCGATACTATGGCTACACCTTC; cdr3_aa: CASGTGTTRYYGYTF
j_call: TRBJ2-7; v_call: TRBV5-1; d_call: TRBD2; clone_size: .; cdr3_nt: TGCGCCAGCAGCTCAGGGACTAGCCACGAGCAGTACTTC; cdr3_aa: CASSSGTSHEQYF
j_call: TRBJ1-5; v_call: TRBV25-1; d_call: .; clone_size: .; cdr3_nt: TGTGCCGAACGTTTGGGGGCCCGCAATCAGCCCCAGCATTTT; cdr3_aa: CAERLGARNQPQHF
j_call: TRBJ2-3; v_call: TRBV18; d_call: .; clone_size: once; cdr3_nt: TGTGCCAGCTTGTACCCGGGCACAGATACGCAGTATTTT; cdr3_aa: CASLYPGTDTQYF
j_call: TRBJ1-1; v_call: TRBV7-2; d_call: .; clone_size: .; cdr3_nt: TGTGCCAGCAGCCGCGGGGGCGCGTCTGAAGCTTTCTTT; cdr3_aa: CASSRGGASEAFF
j_call: TRBJ2-5; v_call: TRBV9; d_call: .; clone_size: .; cdr3_nt: TGTGCCAGCAGCGTAGAACAGTGGAGGGAGACCCAGTACTTC; cdr3_aa: CASSVEQWRETQYF